Detailed here is one T cell receptor beta chain. The antigen remains unidentified. This entry comes from a study of T cells after yellow fever vaccination. Study-level points and caveats: Detected again after the booster were most primary-vaccination clones, at 96% CD4 and about 89% CD8. A limited proportion of clonotypes was detected within both the CD4 and CD8 compartments.

UMIs and a universal primer site were added when TCR cDNA was made by 5'RACE template switching. MiXCR was run by TCRdb on the 5' RACE reads, yielding one entry per CDR3 protein. The repertoire holds roughly 170,000 distinct CDR3 sequences, about a tenth seen once, with about 40% in the top ten. CDR3 size: 17 residues. The germline CDR1 and CDR2 sequences are LGHNA and YSLEER. Trimming removed 1 base from V and 4 bases from J, with 17 bases in between. Sequenced here: CD8+ T cells sorted from PBMCs, sampled 45 days after the yellow fever booster vaccination. This sequence joins TRBV4-3 and TRBJ2-1, with D possibly being TRBD2 (7 bases). This clonotype originated in a man between 18 and 35 years old who received the YFV17D yellow fever vaccine. In DNA form, the CDR3 reads TGCGCCAGCAGCCAAGTTCGGTCGGGGAGGGGGTACAATGAGCAGTTCTTC. This gives the protein CASSQVRSGRGYNEQFF.